This TCR beta chain stems from a study of blood T cell repertoires in COVID-19. Study-wide context: Specimens from acute and convalescent COVID-19 originated in the United States, Italy and Spain. The cDNA or gDNA used as material had been derived from T cells, B-cell-depleted T cells, or PBMCs.

V shed 2 bases, J shed 4 bases, and the junction held 10 bases outside the gene matches. The CDR3 length is 16 residues. The V gene's germline CDR1 is SGHTA and CDR2 FQGTGA. Per the study methods: Cell counts per sample came from amplifying reference gene primers. Produced via immunoSEQ multiplex PCR; TCRdb's table is partial and in-frame only. V and J calls and clone size are given by that table; D and trimming were obtained from the DNA. This sample yields about 13,000 clones, of which around 74% are seen a single time; approximately 40% belongs to the top ten. The TCR comes from a woman of 80 years or more with acute or convalescent COVID-19. Sequenced sample: peripheral blood. The chain has TRBV7-3 and TRBJ2-5, with TRBD2 identical over 7 bases. The CDR3 sequence is CASSLWEGSKSETQYF. As DNA, the CDR3 is TGTGCCAGCAGCTTATGGGAGGGTAGTAAGTCAGAGACCCAGTACTTC.